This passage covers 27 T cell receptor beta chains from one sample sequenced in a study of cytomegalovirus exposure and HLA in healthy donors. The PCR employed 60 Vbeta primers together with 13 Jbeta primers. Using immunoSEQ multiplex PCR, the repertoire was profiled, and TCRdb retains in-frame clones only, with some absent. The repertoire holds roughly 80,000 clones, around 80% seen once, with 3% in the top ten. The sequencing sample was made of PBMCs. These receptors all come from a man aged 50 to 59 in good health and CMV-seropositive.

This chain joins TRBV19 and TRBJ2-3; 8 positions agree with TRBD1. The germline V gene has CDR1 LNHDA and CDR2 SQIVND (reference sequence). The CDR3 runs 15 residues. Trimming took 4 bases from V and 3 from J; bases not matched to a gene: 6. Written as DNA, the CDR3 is TGTGCCAGTAGTAGTGGACAGGGTTGGACAGATACGCAGTATTTT. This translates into CASSSGQGWTDTQYF.

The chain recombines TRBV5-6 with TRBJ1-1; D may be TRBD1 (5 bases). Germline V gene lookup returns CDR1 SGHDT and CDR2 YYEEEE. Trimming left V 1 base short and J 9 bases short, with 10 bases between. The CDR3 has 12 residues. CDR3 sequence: CASSLRSGKAFF. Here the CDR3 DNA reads TGTGCCAGCAGCTTGAGGTCAGGGAAAGCTTTCTTT.

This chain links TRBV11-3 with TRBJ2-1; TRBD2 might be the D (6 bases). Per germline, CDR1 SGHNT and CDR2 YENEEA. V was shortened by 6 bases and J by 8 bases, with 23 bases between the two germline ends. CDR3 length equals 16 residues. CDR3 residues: CASRGGSRQSGDEQFF. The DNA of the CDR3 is TGTGCCAGCAGGGGGGGATCTCGACAGAGTGGCGATGAGCAGTTCTTC.

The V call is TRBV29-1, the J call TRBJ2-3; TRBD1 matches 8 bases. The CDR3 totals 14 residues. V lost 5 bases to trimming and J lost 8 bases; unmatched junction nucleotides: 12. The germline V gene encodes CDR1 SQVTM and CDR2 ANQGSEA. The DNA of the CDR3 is TGCAGCGTTTTCTTGGGACAGGTCGGGGGTACGCAGTATTTT. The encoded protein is CSVFLGQVGGTQYF.

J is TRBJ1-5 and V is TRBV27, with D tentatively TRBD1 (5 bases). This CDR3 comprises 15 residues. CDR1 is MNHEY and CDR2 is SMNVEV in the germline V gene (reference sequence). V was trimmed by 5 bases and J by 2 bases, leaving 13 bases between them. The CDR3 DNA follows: TGTGCCAGCAGTCTGGGTGGCAGGGGCAATCAGCCCCAGCATTTT. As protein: CASSLGGRGNQPQHF.

CDR3 protein: CASSYRDSMSHEQYF. Here the CDR3 DNA reads TGTGCCAGCAGTTACCGCGACAGTATGTCCCACGAGCAGTACTTC. V gene TRBV6-5 combines with J gene TRBJ2-7, with a possible D match to TRBD1 (5 bases). V was trimmed by 2 bases and J by 5 bases, leaving 16 bases between them. This CDR3 has 15 residues. Germline V gene lookup returns CDR1 MNHEY and CDR2 SVGAGI.

DNA of the CDR3: TGTGCCACCAGCAGGAAAGGACAGGGGAACACTGAAGCTTTCTTT. Its protein product is CATSRKGQGNTEAFF. The chain couples TRBV15 to TRBJ1-1; 8 bases are a match to TRBD1. Per the germline V gene, CDR1 is LNHNV and CDR2 is YYDKDF (reference sequence). This CDR3 has 15 amino acids. Unmatched junction bases numbered 4, after V lost 3 bases and J lost 1 base.

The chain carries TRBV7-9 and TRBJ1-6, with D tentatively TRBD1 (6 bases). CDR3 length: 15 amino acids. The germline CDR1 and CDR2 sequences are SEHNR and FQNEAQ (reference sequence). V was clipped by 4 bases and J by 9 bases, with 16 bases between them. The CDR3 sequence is CASSSGTPDSSPLHF. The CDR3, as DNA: TGTGCCAGCAGCTCCGGGACACCGGACAGTTCACCCCTCCACTTT. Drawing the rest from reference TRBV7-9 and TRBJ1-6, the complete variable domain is DTGVSQNPRHKITKRGQNVTFRCDPISEHNRLYWYRQTLGQGPEFLTYFQNEAQLEKSRLLSDRFSAERPKGSFSTLEIQRTEQGDSAMYLCASSSGTPDSSPLHFGNGTRLTVT.

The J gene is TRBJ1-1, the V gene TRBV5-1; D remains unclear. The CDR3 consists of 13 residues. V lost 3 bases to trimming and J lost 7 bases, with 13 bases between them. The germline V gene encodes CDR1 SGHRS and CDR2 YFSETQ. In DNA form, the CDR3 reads TGCGCCAGCAGCTCGCAGGAAAGTTTTGAAGCTTTCTTT. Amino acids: CASSSQESFEAFF.

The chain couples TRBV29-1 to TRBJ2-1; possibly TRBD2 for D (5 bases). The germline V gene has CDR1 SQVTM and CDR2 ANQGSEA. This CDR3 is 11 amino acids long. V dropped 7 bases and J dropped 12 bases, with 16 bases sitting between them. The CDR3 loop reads CSALTEEGQFF. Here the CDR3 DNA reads TGCAGCGCTCTAACCGAAGAGGGGCAGTTCTTC.

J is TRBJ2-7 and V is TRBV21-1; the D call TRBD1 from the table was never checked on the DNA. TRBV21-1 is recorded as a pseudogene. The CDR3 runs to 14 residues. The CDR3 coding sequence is TGTGCCAGCAGCAAGCAGGGGATTAGGGGCGAGCAGTACTTC. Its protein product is CASSKQGIRGEQYF.

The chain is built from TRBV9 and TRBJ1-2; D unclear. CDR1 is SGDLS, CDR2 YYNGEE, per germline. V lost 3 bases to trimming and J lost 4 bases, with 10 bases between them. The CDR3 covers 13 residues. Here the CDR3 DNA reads TGTGCCAGCAGCGGGTTAATCGGCTATGGCTACACCTTC. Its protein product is CASSGLIGYGYTF. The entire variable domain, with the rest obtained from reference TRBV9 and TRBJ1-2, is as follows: DSGVTQTPKHLITATGQRVTLRCSPRSGDLSVYWYQQSLDQGLQFLIQYYNGEERAKGNILERFSAQQFPDLHSELNLSSLELGDSALYFCASSGLIGYGYTFGSGTRLTVV.

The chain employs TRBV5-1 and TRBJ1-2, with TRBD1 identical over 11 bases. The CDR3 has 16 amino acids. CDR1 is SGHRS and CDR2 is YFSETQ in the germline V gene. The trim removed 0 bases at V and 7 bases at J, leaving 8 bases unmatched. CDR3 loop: CASSLGGTGGKVGYTF. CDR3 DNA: TGCGCCAGCAGCTTGGGCGGGACAGGGGGTAAGGTTGGCTACACCTTC.

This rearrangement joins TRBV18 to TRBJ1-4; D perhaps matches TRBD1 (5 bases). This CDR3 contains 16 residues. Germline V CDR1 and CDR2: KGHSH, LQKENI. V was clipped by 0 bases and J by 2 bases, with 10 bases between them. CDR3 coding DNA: TGTGCCAGCTCACCACCCAACAGGCTCACTAATGAAAAACTGTTTTTT. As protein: CASSPPNRLTNEKLFF.

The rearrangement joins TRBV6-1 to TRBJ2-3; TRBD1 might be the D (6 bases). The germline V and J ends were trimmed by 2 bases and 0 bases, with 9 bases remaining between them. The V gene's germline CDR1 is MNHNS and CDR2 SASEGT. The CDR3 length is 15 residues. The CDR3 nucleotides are TGTGCCAGCAGTGAATACAGGGCTAGCACAGATACGCAGTATTTT. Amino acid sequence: CASSEYRASTDTQYF.

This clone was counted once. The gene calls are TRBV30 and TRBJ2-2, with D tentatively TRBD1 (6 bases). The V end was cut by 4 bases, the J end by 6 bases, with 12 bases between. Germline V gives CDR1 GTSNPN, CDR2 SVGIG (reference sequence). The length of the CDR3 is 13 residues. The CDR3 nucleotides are TGTGCCTGGAATAGGGGGTCGTCCGGGGAGCTGTTTTTT. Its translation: CAWNRGSSGELFF.

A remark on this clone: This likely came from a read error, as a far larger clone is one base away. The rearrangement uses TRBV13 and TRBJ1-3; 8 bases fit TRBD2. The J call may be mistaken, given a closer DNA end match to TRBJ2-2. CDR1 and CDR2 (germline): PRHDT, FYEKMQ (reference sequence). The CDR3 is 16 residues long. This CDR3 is CASSPRTSPNTGELFF. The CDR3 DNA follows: TGTGCCAGCAGTCCAAGGACTAGCCCCAACACCGGGGAGCTGTTTTTT.

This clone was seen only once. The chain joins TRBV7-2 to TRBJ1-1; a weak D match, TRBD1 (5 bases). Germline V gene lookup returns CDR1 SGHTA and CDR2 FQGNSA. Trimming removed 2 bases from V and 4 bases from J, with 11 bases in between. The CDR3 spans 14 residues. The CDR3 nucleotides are TGTGCCAGCAGCTTATCAGGGTATAGCACTGAAGCTTTCTTT. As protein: CASSLSGYSTEAFF.

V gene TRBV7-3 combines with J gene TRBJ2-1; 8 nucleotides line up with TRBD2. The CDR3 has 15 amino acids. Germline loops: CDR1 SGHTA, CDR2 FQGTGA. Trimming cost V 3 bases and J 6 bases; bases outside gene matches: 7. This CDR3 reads CASSFSGGPGNEQFF. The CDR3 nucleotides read TGTGCCAGCAGCTTCAGCGGGGGCCCGGGCAATGAGCAGTTCTTC. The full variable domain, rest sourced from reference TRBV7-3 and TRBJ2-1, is GAGVSQTPSNKVTEKGKYVELRCDPISGHTALYWYRQSLGQGPEFLIYFQGTGAADDSGLPNDRFFAVRPEGSVSTLKIQRTERGDSAVYLCASSFSGGPGNEQFFGPGTRLTVL.

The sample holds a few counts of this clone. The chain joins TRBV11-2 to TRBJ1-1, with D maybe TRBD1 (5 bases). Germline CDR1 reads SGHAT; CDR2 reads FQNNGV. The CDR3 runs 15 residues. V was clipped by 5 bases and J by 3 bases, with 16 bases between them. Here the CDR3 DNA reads TGTGCCAGCAGCCCCCACCCCCAGGGTGACACTGAAGCTTTCTTT. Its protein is CASSPHPQGDTEAFF.

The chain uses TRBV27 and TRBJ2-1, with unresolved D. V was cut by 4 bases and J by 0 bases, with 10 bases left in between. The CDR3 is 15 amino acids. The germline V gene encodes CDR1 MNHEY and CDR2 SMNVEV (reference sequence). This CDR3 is CASSSLRSSYNEQFF. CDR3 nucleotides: TGTGCCAGCAGTTCCCTCCGTAGCTCCTACAATGAGCAGTTCTTC.

The CDR3 loop is CARTDGTYNSPLHF. The CDR3 nucleotides read TGTGCCAGGACGGACGGGACTTATAATTCACCCCTCCACTTT. V is TRBV6-4 and J is TRBJ1-6; tentative D call: TRBD1 (5 bases). V shed 9 bases and J shed 4 bases, with 13 bases lying between them. This CDR3 contains 14 residues. Germline V CDR1 and CDR2: MRHNA, SNTAGT.

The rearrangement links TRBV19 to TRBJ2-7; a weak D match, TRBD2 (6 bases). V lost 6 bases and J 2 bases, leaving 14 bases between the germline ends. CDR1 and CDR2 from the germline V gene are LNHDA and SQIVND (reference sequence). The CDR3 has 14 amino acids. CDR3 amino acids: CASSNSGRPYEQYF. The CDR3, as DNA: TGTGCCAGTAGCAATAGCGGAAGACCCTACGAGCAGTACTTC.

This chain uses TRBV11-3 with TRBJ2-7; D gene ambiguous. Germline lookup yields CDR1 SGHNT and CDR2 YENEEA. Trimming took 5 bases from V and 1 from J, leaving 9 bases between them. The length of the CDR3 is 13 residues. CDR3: CASSGGGSYEQYF. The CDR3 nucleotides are TGTGCCAGCAGCGGCGGTGGGTCCTACGAGCAGTACTTC. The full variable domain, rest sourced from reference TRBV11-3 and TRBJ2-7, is EAGVVQSPRYKIIEKKQPVAFWCNPISGHNTLYWYLQNLGQGPELLIRYENEEAVDDSQLPKDRFSAERLKGVDSTLKIQPAELGDSAVYLCASSGGGSYEQYFGPGTRLTVT.

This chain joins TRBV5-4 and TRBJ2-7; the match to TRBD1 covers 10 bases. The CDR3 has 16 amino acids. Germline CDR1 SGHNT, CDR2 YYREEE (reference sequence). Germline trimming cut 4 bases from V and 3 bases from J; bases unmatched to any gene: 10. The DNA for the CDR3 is TGTGCCAGCAGCAAAGGCGGGACAGGGGCTAGCTACGAGCAGTACTTC. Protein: CASSKGGTGASYEQYF.

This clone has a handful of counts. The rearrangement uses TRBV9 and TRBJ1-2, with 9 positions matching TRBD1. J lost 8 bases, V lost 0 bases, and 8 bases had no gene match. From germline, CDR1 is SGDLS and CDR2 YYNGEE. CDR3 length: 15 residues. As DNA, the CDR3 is TGTGCCAGCAGCGTAGCCGGGACAGGGATCGAAGGCTACACCTTC. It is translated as CASSVAGTGIEGYTF.

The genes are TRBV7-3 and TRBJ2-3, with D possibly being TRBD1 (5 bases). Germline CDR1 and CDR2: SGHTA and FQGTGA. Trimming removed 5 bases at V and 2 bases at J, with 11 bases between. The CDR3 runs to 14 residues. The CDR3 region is CASSRQGATDTQYF. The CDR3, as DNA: TGTGCCAGCAGCCGCCAGGGCGCCACAGATACGCAGTATTTT.